The present TCR beta chain was sequenced within a study of cytomegalovirus exposure and HLA in healthy donors. Overall study results and limits: The authors judged a highly shared variant cluster likely a sequencing artifact. Later analysis placed DRB1 highest and HLA-C lowest in TCR association rates, which differed by HLA locus.

Despite likely unrecorded immune exposures, the donors were nominally healthy at the time of sampling. Germline CDR1 reads SGHRS; CDR2 reads YFSETQ. The CDR3 spans 16 residues. After removal of 5 bases from V and 5 bases from J, the junction contained 12 bases not matched to a gene. As for this clone: Antigen unknown.

PCR used 60 Vbeta primers and 13 Jbeta primers. TCRdb's table, derived via immunoSEQ multiplex PCR, lists solely in-frame clones and lacks some. Among about 99,000 clones listed, nearly 80% were seen once. The chain carries TRBV5-1 and TRBJ1-4; 7 bases agree with TRBD1. The sequenced material came from PBMCs. This TCR derives from a man in his 60s in good health and CMV-seropositive. CDR3: CASRRDSSLGNEKLFF. As DNA, the CDR3 is TGCGCCAGCAGGAGGGACAGCTCGCTAGGGAATGAAAAACTGTTTTTT.